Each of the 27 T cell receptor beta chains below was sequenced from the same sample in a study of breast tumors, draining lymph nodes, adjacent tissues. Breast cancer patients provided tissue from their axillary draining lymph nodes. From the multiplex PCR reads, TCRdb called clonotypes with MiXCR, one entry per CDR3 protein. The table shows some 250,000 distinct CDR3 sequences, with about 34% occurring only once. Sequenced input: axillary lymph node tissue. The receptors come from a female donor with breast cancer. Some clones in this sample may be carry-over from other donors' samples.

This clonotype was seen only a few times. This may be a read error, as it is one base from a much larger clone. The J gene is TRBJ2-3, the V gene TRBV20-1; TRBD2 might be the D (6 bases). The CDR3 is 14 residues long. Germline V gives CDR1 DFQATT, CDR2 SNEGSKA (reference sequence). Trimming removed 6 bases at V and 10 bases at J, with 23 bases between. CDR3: CSARRLVNEAAQYF. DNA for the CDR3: TGCAGTGCGCGACGACTAGTGAACGAAGCTGCGCAGTATTTT.

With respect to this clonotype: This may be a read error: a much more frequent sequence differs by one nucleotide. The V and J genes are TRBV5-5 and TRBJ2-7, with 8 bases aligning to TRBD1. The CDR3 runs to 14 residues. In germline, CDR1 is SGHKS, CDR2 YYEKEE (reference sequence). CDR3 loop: CASSGQGSSYEQCF. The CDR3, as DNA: TGTGCCAGCAGCGGACAGGGCTCCTCCTACGAGCAGTGCTTC.

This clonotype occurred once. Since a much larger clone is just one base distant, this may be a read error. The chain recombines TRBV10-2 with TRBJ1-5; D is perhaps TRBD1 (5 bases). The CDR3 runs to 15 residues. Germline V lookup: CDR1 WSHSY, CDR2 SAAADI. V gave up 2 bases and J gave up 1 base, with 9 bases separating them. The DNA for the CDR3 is TGCGCCAGCAGTGAGAATCCAGGGAGCAATCAGCCCCAGCATTTT. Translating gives CASSENPGSNQPQHF.

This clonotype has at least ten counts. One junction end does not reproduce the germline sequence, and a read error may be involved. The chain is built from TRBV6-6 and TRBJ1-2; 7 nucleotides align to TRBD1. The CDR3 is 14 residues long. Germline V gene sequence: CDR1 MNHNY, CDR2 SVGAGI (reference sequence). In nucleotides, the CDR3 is TGTGCCAGCAGTCACTCGAGCCAGGGGGAACGCTACACCTTC. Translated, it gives CASSHSSQGERYTF.

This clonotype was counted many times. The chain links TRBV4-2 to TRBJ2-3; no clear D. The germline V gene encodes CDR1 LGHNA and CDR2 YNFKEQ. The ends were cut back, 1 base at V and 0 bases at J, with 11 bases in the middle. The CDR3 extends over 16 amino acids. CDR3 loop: CASSQGPRFSTDTQYF. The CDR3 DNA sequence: TGTGCCAGCAGCCAAGGTCCGCGGTTCAGCACAGATACGCAGTATTTT.

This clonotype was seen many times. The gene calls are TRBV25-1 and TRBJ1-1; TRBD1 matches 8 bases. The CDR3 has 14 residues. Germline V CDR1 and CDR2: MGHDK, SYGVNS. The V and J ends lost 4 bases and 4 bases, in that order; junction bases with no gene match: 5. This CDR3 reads CASSATGGSTEAFF. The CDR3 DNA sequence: TGTGCCAGCAGTGCAACAGGGGGTAGCACTGAAGCTTTCTTT.

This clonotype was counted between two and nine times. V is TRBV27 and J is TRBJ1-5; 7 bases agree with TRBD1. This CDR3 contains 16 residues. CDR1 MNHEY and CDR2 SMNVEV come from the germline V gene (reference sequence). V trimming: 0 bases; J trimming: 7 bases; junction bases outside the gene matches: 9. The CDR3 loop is CASSLSTGRTQQPQHF. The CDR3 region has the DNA TGTGCCAGCAGTTTATCGACAGGGCGGACTCAACAGCCCCAGCATTTT.

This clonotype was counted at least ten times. Here the CDR3 reads CASSLGASGRTNYEQYF. The CDR3 DNA reads as TGTGCCAGCAGCCTTGGGGCTAGCGGGAGGACCAACTACGAGCAGTACTTC. The chain employs TRBV7-6 and TRBJ2-7; 11 nucleotides match TRBD2. V lost 5 bases, J lost 3 bases, and 12 bases stayed unmatched. The CDR3 contains 17 residues. Germline V lookup: CDR1 SGHVS, CDR2 FNYEAQ.

The CDR3 DNA sequence: TGTGCCAGCAGCCAAGAGGCGGGCTACGAGCAGTACTTC. Protein sequence: CASSQEAGYEQYF. This sequence joins TRBV14 and TRBJ2-7; TRBD2 might be the D (5 bases). In germline, CDR1 is SGHDN, CDR2 FVKESK. CDR3 length equals 13 residues. The ends were cut back, 0 bases at V and 3 bases at J, with 6 bases in the middle.

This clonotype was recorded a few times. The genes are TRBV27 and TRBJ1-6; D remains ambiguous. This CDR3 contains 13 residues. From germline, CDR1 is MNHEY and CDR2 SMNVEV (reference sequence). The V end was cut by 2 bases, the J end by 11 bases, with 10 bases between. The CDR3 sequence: CASSLREGTPLHF. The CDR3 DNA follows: TGTGCCAGCAGTTTAAGGGAAGGAACACCCCTCCACTTT.

This chain's CDR3 is CASRAYSNQPQHF. DNA for the CDR3: TGTGCTAGTCGGGCTTATAGCAATCAGCCCCAGCATTTT. The J gene is TRBJ1-5, the V gene TRBV2; D unclear. Germline CDR1 and CDR2: SNHLY and FYNNEI. The CDR3 loop spans 13 amino acids.

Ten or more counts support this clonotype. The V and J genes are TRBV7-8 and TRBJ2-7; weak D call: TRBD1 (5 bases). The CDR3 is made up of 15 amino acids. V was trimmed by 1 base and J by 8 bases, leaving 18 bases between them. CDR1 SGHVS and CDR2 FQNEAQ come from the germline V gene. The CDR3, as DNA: TGTGCCAGCAGCTTAGATGGGGCGATGGTACGAAAGCAGTACTTC. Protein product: CASSLDGAMVRKQYF.

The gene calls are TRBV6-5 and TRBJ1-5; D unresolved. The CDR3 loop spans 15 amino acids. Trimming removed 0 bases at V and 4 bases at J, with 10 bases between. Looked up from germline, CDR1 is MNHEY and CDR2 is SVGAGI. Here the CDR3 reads CASSYSSLGNQPQHF. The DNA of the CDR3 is TGTGCCAGCAGTTACTCGTCCTTGGGTAATCAGCCCCAGCATTTT.

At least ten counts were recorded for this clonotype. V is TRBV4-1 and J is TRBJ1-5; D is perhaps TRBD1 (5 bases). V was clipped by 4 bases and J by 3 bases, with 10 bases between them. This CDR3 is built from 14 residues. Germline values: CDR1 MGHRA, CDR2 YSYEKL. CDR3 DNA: TGCGCCAGCAGCCCGACAGTCTACAATCAGCCCCAGCATTTT. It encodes CASSPTVYNQPQHF.

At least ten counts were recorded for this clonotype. The CDR3 protein is CASSIDLGEIGEQYF. The CDR3 bases are TGTGCCAGTAGTATAGATCTCGGGGAGATCGGCGAGCAGTACTTC. This chain joins TRBV19 and TRBJ2-7, with a weak D call TRBD2 (5 bases). The germline V gene has CDR1 LNHDA and CDR2 SQIVND (reference sequence). The CDR3 loop spans 15 amino acids. V lost 0 bases and J 6 bases, leaving 15 bases between the germline ends.

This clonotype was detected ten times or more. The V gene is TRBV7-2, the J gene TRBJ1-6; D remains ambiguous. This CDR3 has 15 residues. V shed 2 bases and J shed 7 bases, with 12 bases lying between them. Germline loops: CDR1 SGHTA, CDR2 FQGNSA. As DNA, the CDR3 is TGTGCCAGCAGCTTACAGTCCGTGCTGAATTCACCCCTCCACTTT. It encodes CASSLQSVLNSPLHF. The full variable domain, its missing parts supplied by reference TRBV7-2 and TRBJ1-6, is GAGVSQSPSNKVTEKGKDVELRCDPISGHTALYWYRQSLGQGLEFLIYFQGNSAPDKSGLPSDRFSAERTGGSVSTLTIQRTQQEDSAVYLCASSLQSVLNSPLHFGNGTRLTVT.

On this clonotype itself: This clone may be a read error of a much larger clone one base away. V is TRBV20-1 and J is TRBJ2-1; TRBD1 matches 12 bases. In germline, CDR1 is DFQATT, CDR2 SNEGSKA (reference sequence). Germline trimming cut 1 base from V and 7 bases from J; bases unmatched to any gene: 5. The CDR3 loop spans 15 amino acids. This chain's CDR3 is CSARAGTGGSNEQFF. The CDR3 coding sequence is TGCAGTGCTAGAGCCGGGACAGGGGGCTCGAATGAGCAGTTCTTC.

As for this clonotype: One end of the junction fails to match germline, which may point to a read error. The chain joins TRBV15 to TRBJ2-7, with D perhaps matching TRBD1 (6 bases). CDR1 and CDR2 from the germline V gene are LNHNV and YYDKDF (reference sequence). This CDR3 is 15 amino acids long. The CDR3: CAASSFGGQRYEQYF. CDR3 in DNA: TGTGCCGCCAGCAGTTTTGGGGGACAACGGTACGAGCAGTACTTC.

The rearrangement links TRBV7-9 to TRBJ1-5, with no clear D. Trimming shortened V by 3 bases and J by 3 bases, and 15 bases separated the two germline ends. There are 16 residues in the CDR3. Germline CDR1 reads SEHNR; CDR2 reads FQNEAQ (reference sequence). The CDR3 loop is CASSLAANNDNQPQHF. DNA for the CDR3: TGTGCCAGCAGCTTGGCGGCTAACAATGACAATCAGCCCCAGCATTTT.

The CDR3 sequence: CASRQGASNQPQHF. CDR3 nucleotides: TGTGCCAGTAGACAGGGGGCAAGCAATCAGCCCCAGCATTTT. V usage is TRBV28 and J usage is TRBJ1-5; TRBD1 aligns across 10 bases. Germline V gives CDR1 MDHEN, CDR2 SYDVKM. Trimming at V came to 9 bases and at J to 1 base, leaving 3 bases not matched to a gene. CDR3 size: 14 residues.

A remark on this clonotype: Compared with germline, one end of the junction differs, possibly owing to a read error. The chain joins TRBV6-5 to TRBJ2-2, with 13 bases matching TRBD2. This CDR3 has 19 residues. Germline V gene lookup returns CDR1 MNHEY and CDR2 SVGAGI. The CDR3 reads CASSHSSRTSGSFGGELFF. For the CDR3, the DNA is TGTGCCAGCAGTCACTCGAGTCGGACTAGCGGGAGCTTTGGCGGGGAGCTGTTTTTT.

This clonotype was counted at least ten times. The CDR3 here is CASSMGGGLSYEQYF. As DNA, the CDR3 is TGTGCCAGTAGTATGGGAGGGGGACTCTCCTACGAGCAGTACTTC. The chain joins TRBV19 to TRBJ2-7; a weak D match, TRBD2 (7 bases). CDR3 length: 15 residues. CDR1 is LNHDA, CDR2 SQIVND, per germline (reference sequence). Trimming removed 3 bases from V and 0 bases from J, with 12 bases in between.

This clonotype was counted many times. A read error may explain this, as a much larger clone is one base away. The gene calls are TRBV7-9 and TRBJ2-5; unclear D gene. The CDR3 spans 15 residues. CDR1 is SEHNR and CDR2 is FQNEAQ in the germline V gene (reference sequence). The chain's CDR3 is CASSFGSSEQETQHF. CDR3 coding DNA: TGTGCCAGCAGCTTCGGGTCGTCAGAGCAAGAGACCCAGCACTTC.

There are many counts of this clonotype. Here the CDR3 reads CASRTLYRDLYYGYTF. The CDR3, as DNA: TGTGCCAGTAGGACGCTCTACAGGGATTTGTACTATGGCTACACCTTC. The chain combines TRBV19 with TRBJ1-2; tentative D call: TRBD1 (6 bases). The CDR3 extends over 16 amino acids. Trimming left V 6 bases short and J 3 bases short, with 20 bases between. Germline CDR1 reads LNHDA; CDR2 reads SQIVND (reference sequence).

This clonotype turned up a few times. The CDR3 loop is CASSPKSGEETQYF. As DNA, the CDR3 is TGTGCCAGCAGCCCGAAGAGCGGGGAAGAGACCCAGTACTTC. V usage is TRBV5-4 and J usage is TRBJ2-5; TRBD2 matches 7 bases. The CDR3 runs 14 residues. Looked up from germline, CDR1 is SGHNT and CDR2 is YYREEE (reference sequence). Losses at the gene ends were 4 bases for V and 3 bases for J; bases not matched to a gene: 6.

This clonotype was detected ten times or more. The CDR3 loop is CSVVPDVGTQYF. CDR3 nucleotides: TGCAGCGTTGTCCCTGATGTGGGGACCCAGTACTTC. The chain employs TRBV29-1 and TRBJ2-5; D not certain. The ends were cut back, 4 bases at V and 7 bases at J, with 13 bases in the middle. CDR1 and CDR2 (germline): SQVTM, ANQGSEA. The CDR3 loop spans 12 amino acids.

Here the CDR3 DNA reads TGTGCCAGCAGCGTATACTTGGGGGCCAACGTCCTGACTTTC. Translating gives CASSVYLGANVLTF. The chain carries TRBV7-9 and TRBJ2-6; no firm D call. Germline CDR1 is SEHNR and CDR2 is FQNEAQ (reference sequence). The CDR3 sequence is 14 residues long. V lost 5 bases to trimming and J lost 4 bases, with 9 bases between them.